This T cell receptor (beta chain) was observed in a study of metastatic and nonmetastatic thyroid tumors. In the study's own analysis: Researchers built a distant-metastasis classifier for papillary thyroid cancer that drew on CDR3 differences across clinicopathological groups. TCRdb reprocessed the PCR reads using MiXCR. The V and J calls reflect TCRdb's pipeline rather than the authors' work. Among 40,000 to 55,000 clones listed, roughly 18% were seen once. Before thyroid surgery, none of the patients had received any treatment. This clone occurred many times. Sequenced sample: blood. The origin of this receptor is a female donor with papillary thyroid cancer or a benign thyroid nodule (not recorded which). Some clones in this sample may be carry-over from other donors' samples.

This CDR3 is CASSRDRGRGYGYTF. The CDR3 DNA reads TGTGCCAGTAGTAGAGACAGGGGGCGCGGCTATGGCTACACCTTC. V usage is TRBV19 and J usage is TRBJ1-2; 10 bases map to TRBD1. Germline V lookup: CDR1 LNHDA, CDR2 SQIVND (reference sequence). V shed 4 bases and J 4 bases; nucleotides not matched to a gene: 6. CDR3 length equals 15 residues.